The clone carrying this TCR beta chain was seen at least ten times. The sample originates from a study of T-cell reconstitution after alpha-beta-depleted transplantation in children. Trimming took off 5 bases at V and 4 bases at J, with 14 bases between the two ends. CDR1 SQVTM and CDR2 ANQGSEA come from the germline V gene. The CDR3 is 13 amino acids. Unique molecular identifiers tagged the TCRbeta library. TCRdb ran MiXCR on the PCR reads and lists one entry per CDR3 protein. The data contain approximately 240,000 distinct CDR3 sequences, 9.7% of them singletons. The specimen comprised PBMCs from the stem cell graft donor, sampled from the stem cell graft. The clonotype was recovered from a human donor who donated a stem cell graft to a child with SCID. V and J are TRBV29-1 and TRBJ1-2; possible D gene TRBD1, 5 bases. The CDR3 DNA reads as TGCAGCGTTCTCCGGGACGGGATCTATGGCTACACCTTC. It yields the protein CSVLRDGIYGYTF. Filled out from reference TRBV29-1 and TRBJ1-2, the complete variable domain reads SAVISQKPSRDICQRGTSLTIQCQVDSQVTMMFWYRQQPGQSLTLIATANQGSEATYESGFVIDKFPISRPNLTFSTLTVSNMSPEDSSIYLCSVLRDGIYGYTFGSGTRLTVV.